Listed below are T cell receptor beta chains from one sample, sequenced in a study of T cell responses to AZD1222 COVID-19 vaccine. The repertoire was sequenced with immunoSEQ multiplex PCR; TCRdb's copy has only in-frame clones and lacks some. The table includes around 120,000 clones, about 93% detected once. The sequences come from peripheral blood, collected 28 days after the second AZD1222 dose. Source of these receptors: an adult who received the AZD1222 COVID-19 vaccine. CDR3s include the opening cysteine and the closing phenylalanine or tryptophan. The D gene is left open where the match is weak. The size field is filled for only some rows; it gives once, few, many or a size class.

D gene: -; J gene: TRBJ1-5; clone size: -; V gene: TRBV19; CDR3 protein: CASSMTRGADQPQHF; CDR3 DNA: TGTGCCAGTAGTATGACTCGGGGAGCGGATCAGCCCCAGCATTTT
D gene: -; J gene: TRBJ1-2; clone size: -; V gene: TRBV19; CDR3 protein: CASSLTGNPYGYTF; CDR3 DNA: TGTGCCAGTAGTCTAACGGGGAACCCTTATGGCTACACCTTC
D gene: -; J gene: TRBJ1-2; clone size: -; V gene: TRBV5-4; CDR3 protein: CASSLVDNYGYTF; CDR3 DNA: TGTGCCAGCAGCTTGGTAGATAACTATGGCTACACCTTC
D gene: TRBD1; J gene: TRBJ1-4; clone size: -; V gene: TRBV2; CDR3 protein: CASSVTGGTNEKLFF; CDR3 DNA: TGTGCCAGCAGTGTAACAGGGGGGACTAATGAAAAACTGTTTTTT
D gene: -; J gene: TRBJ2-1; clone size: -; V gene: TRBV28; CDR3 protein: CAGSSYNEQFF; CDR3 DNA: TGTGCCGGTAGCTCCTACAATGAGCAGTTCTTC
D gene: -; J gene: TRBJ1-2; clone size: -; V gene: TRBV9; CDR3 protein: CASSVEADYGYTF; CDR3 DNA: TGTGCCAGCAGCGTAGAGGCAGACTATGGCTACACCTTC
D gene: -; J gene: TRBJ1-3; clone size: -; V gene: TRBV6-4; CDR3 protein: CASSDRQTISGNTIYF; CDR3 DNA: TGTGCCAGCAGTGATCGCCAGACTATCTCTGGAAACACCATATATTTT
D gene: -; J gene: TRBJ2-5; clone size: -; V gene: TRBV11-2; CDR3 protein: CASSLDGVRETQYF; CDR3 DNA: TGTGCCAGCAGCTTAGATGGCGTCCGGGAGACCCAGTACTTC
D gene: TRBD2; J gene: TRBJ2-3; clone size: -; V gene: TRBV7-2; CDR3 protein: CASSYGGANEDTQYF; CDR3 DNA: TGTGCCAGCAGCTACGGGGGGGCCAACGAAGATACGCAGTATTTT
D gene: -; J gene: TRBJ1-5; clone size: -; V gene: TRBV27; CDR3 protein: CASSLSRVEAQHF; CDR3 DNA: TGTGCCAGCAGTTTATCGAGGGTTGAGGCCCAGCATTTT
D gene: -; J gene: TRBJ1-5; clone size: -; V gene: TRBV6-2/TRBV6-3; CDR3 protein: CASSSSTESNQPQHF; CDR3 DNA: TGTGCCAGCAGCTCCTCTACAGAGAGCAATCAGCCCCAGCATTTT
D gene: -; J gene: TRBJ2-7; clone size: -; V gene: TRBV18; CDR3 protein: CASSPAMAEGEQYF; CDR3 DNA: TGTGCCAGCTCACCGGCAATGGCCGAGGGTGAGCAGTACTTC
D gene: -; J gene: TRBJ1-3; clone size: -; V gene: TRBV3-1/TRBV3-2; CDR3 protein: CASSQGVVSGNTIYF; CDR3 DNA: TGTGCCAGCAGCCAAGGTGTAGTCTCTGGAAACACCATATATTTT
D gene: -; J gene: TRBJ2-2; clone size: -; V gene: TRBV3-1/TRBV3-2; CDR3 protein: CASSQVDRRTGELFF; CDR3 DNA: TGTGCCAGCAGCCAGGTGGACAGACGTACCGGGGAGCTGTTTTTT
D gene: -; J gene: TRBJ1-5; clone size: -; V gene: TRBV7-8; CDR3 protein: CASSSNKDNQPQHF; CDR3 DNA: TGTGCCAGCAGCTCTAATAAGGACAATCAGCCCCAGCATTTT
D gene: -; J gene: TRBJ1-1; clone size: once; V gene: TRBV19; CDR3 protein: CASRTGPMNTEAFF; CDR3 DNA: TGTGCCAGTAGGACCGGGCCTATGAACACTGAAGCTTTCTTT
D gene: -; J gene: TRBJ1-5; clone size: once; V gene: TRBV18; CDR3 protein: CASSTRGVRDQPQHF; CDR3 DNA: TGTGCCAGCTCTACCAGAGGGGTTAGAGATCAGCCCCAGCATTTT
D gene: -; J gene: TRBJ2-3; clone size: -; V gene: TRBV9; CDR3 protein: CASSGQEGPSDTQYF; CDR3 DNA: TGTGCCAGCAGCGGCCAGGAGGGGCCCTCAGATACGCAGTATTTT
D gene: -; J gene: TRBJ2-5; clone size: -; V gene: TRBV5-4; CDR3 protein: CASSGIQETQYF; CDR3 DNA: TGTGCCAGCAGCGGGATCCAAGAGACCCAGTACTTC
D gene: -; J gene: TRBJ2-5; clone size: -; V gene: TRBV20-1; CDR3 protein: CSASDETQYF; CDR3 DNA: TGCAGTGCTAGCGACGAGACCCAGTACTTC
D gene: TRBD2; J gene: TRBJ2-2; clone size: -; V gene: TRBV7-2; CDR3 protein: CASSLISGWNGELFF; CDR3 DNA: TGTGCCAGCAGCTTAATTAGCGGGTGGAACGGGGAGCTGTTTTTT
D gene: -; J gene: TRBJ2-1; clone size: -; V gene: TRBV1; CDR3 protein: CTSSQGGGRVNEQFF; CDR3 DNA: TGCACCAGCAGCCAAGGAGGGGGCCGGGTCAATGAGCAGTTCTTC
D gene: TRBD2; J gene: TRBJ2-5; clone size: -; V gene: TRBV7-6; CDR3 protein: CASSFVGGGGKETQYF; CDR3 DNA: TGTGCCAGCAGCTTCGTCGGCGGCGGGGGGAAAGAGACCCAGTACTTC
D gene: -; J gene: TRBJ2-1; clone size: -; V gene: TRBV2; CDR3 protein: CASRGKYNEQFF; CDR3 DNA: TGTGCCAGCAGGGGGAAATACAATGAGCAGTTCTTC
D gene: TRBD2; J gene: TRBJ2-5; clone size: -; V gene: TRBV5-4; CDR3 protein: CASSLGSGERETQYF; CDR3 DNA: TGTGCCAGCAGCTTGGGGAGCGGGGAGCGGGAGACCCAGTACTTC
D gene: TRBD1; J gene: TRBJ1-3; clone size: -; V gene: TRBV5-1; CDR3 protein: CASSLFGLGQGDYSGNTIYF; CDR3 DNA: TGCGCCAGCAGCTTGTTCGGTCTTGGACAGGGTGATTACTCTGGAAACACCATATATTTT
D gene: -; J gene: TRBJ1-1; clone size: -; V gene: TRBV3-1/TRBV3-2; CDR3 protein: CASSPPGNTEAFF; CDR3 DNA: TGTGCCAGCAGCCCCCCGGGGAACACTGAAGCTTTCTTT
D gene: TRBD1; J gene: TRBJ1-2; clone size: -; V gene: TRBV6-5; CDR3 protein: CASSYQGELGYTF; CDR3 DNA: TGTGCCAGCAGTTATCAGGGGGAACTAGGCTACACCTTC
D gene: -; J gene: TRBJ1-4; clone size: once; V gene: TRBV5-1; CDR3 protein: CASSRREHGEKLFF; CDR3 DNA: TGCGCCAGCAGCAGGAGGGAACACGGTGAAAAACTGTTTTTT
D gene: TRBD2; J gene: TRBJ2-1; clone size: -; V gene: TRBV28; CDR3 protein: CASSFGLLAGGTTYNEQFF; CDR3 DNA: TGTGCCAGCAGTTTCGGGCTTCTAGCGGGGGGTACTACCTACAATGAGCAGTTCTTC
D gene: TRBD2; J gene: TRBJ2-5; clone size: -; V gene: TRBV29-1; CDR3 protein: CSAIGTSGRPKPQETQYF; CDR3 DNA: TGCAGCGCCATTGGGACTAGCGGGAGGCCGAAACCTCAAGAGACCCAGTACTTC
D gene: TRBD1; J gene: TRBJ1-5; clone size: -; V gene: TRBV28; CDR3 protein: CASSFRQGPNQPQHF; CDR3 DNA: TGTGCCAGCAGTTTTCGACAGGGTCCTAATCAGCCCCAGCATTTT
D gene: TRBD2; J gene: TRBJ2-7; clone size: -; V gene: TRBV6-5; CDR3 protein: CASSLAGAYEQYF; CDR3 DNA: TGTGCCAGCAGTCTAGCGGGAGCCTACGAGCAGTACTTC
D gene: -; J gene: TRBJ1-6; clone size: -; V gene: TRBV5-1; CDR3 protein: CASSFNSGLSNSPLHF; CDR3 DNA: TGCGCCAGCAGCTTTAACTCAGGGTTATCTAATTCACCCCTCCACTTT
D gene: TRBD1; J gene: TRBJ1-5; clone size: once; V gene: TRBV19; CDR3 protein: CASSIDGTGPNQPQHF; CDR3 DNA: TGTGCCAGTAGTATAGACGGGACAGGCCCCAATCAGCCCCAGCATTTT
D gene: -; J gene: TRBJ2-7; clone size: -; V gene: TRBV5-1; CDR3 protein: CASSLDWTKLYEQYF; CDR3 DNA: TGCGCCAGCAGCTTGGATTGGACTAAACTATACGAGCAGTACTTC
D gene: TRBD1; J gene: TRBJ2-5; clone size: -; V gene: TRBV5-4; CDR3 protein: CASSFDPGTEFQETQYF; CDR3 DNA: TGTGCCAGCAGCTTTGACCCCGGGACAGAATTCCAAGAGACCCAGTACTTC